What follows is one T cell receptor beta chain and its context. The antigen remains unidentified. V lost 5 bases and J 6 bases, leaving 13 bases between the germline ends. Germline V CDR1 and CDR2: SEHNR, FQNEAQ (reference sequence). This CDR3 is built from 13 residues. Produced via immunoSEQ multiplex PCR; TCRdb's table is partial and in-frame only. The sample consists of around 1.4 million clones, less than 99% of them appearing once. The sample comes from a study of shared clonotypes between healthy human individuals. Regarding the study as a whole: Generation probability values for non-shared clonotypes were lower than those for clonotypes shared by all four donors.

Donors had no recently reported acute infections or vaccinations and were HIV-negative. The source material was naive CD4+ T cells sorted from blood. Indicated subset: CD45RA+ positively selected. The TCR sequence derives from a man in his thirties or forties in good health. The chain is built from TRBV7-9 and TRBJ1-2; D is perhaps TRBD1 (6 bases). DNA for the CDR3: TGTGCCAGCAGCAGTGGCGGGGGCCATGGCTACACCTTC. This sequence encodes CASSSGGGHGYTF.